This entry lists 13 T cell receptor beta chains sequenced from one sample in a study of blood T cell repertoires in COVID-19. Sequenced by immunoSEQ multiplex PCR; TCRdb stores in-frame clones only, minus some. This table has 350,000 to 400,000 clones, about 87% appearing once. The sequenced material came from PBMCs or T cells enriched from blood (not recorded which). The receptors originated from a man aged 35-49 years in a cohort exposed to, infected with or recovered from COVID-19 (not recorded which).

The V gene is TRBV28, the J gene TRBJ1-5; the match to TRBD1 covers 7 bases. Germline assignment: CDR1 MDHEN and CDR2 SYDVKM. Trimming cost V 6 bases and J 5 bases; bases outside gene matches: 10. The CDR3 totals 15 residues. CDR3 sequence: CASRLRGRIYQPQHF. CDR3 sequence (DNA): TGTGCCAGCAGACTTAGGGGGCGCATCTATCAGCCCCAGCATTTT.

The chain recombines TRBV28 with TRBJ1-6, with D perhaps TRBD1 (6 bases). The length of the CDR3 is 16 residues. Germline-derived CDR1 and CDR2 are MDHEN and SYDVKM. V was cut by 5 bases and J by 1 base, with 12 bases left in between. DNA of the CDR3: TGTGCCAGCAGTACGGCAGGGGAATCCTATAATTCACCCCTCCACTTT. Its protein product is CASSTAGESYNSPLHF.

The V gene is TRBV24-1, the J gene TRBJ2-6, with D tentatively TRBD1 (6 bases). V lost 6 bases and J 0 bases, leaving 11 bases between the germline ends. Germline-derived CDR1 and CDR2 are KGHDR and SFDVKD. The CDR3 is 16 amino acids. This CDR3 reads CATSKQGPSGANVLTF. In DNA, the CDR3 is TGTGCCACCAGTAAACAGGGACCCTCTGGGGCCAACGTCCTGACTTTC.

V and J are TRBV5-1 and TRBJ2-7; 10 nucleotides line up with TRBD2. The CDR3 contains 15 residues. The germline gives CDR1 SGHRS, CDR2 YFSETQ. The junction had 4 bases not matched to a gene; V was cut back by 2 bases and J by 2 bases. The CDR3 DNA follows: TGCGCCAGCAGCTTTCTAGCGGGGGTTACCTACGAGCAGTACTTC. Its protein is CASSFLAGVTYEQYF.

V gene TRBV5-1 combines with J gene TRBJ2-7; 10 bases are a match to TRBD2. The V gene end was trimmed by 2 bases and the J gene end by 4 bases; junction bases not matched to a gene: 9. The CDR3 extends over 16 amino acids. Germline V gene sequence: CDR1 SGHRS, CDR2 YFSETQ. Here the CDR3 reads CASSLASGSSLYEQYF. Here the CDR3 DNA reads TGCGCCAGCAGCTTAGCTAGCGGGAGCTCACTTTACGAGCAGTACTTC.

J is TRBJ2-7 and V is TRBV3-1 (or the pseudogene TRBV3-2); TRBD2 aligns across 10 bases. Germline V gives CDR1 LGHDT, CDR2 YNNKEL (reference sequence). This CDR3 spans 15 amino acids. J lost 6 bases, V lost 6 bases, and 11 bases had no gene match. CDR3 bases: TGTGCCAGCAGTTCCAGGACTAGCGGCCTCGTCGAGCAGTACTTC. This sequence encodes CASSSRTSGLVEQYF.

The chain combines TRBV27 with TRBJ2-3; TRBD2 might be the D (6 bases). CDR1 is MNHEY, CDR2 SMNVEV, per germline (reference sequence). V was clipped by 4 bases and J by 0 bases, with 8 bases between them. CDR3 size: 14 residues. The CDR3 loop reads CASSYGGSTDTQYF. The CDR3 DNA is TGTGCCAGCAGTTACGGGGGTAGCACAGATACGCAGTATTTT.

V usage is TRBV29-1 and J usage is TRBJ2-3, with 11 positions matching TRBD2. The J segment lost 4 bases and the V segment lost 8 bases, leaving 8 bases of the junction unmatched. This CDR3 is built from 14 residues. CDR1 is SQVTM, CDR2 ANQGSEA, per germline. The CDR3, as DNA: TGCAGCTCAACCGGGACTAGCGGTTCAGATACGCAGTATTTT. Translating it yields CSSTGTSGSDTQYF.

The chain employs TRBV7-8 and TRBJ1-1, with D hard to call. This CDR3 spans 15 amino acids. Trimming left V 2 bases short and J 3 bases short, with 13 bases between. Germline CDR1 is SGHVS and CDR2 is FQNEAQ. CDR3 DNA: TGTGCCAGCAGCTTACGCGGGGTTCGGGACACTGAAGCTTTCTTT. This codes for CASSLRGVRDTEAFF.

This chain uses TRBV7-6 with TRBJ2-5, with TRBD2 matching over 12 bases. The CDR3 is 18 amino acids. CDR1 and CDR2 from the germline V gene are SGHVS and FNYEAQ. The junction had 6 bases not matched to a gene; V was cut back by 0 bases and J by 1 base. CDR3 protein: CASSLAATSGSIQETQYF. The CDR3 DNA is TGTGCCAGCAGCTTAGCGGCGACTAGCGGGAGTATCCAAGAGACCCAGTACTTC. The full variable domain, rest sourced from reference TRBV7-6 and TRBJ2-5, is GAGVSQSPRYKVTKRGQDVALRCDPISGHVSLYWYRQALGQGPEFLTYFNYEAQQDKSGLPNDRFSAERPEGSISTLTIQRTEQRDSAMYRCASSLAATSGSIQETQYFGPGTRLLVL.

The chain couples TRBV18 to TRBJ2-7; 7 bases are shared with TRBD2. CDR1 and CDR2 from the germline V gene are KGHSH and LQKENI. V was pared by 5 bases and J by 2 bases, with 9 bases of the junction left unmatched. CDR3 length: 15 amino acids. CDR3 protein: CASSSPAGSAYEQYF. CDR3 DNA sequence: TGTGCCAGCTCAAGTCCAGCGGGAAGCGCCTACGAGCAGTACTTC.

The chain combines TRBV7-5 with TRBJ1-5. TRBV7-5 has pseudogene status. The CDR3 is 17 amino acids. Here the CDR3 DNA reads TGTGTCAGAAGAAGCGGGACCGAGGCGGGTAGCAATCAGCCCCAGCATTTT. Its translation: CVRRSGTEAGSNQPQHF.

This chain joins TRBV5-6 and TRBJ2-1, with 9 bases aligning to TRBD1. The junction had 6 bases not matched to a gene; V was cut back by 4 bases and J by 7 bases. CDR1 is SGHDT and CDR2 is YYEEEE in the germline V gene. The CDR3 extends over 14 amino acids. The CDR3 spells CASSVRDRANEQFF. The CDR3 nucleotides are TGTGCCAGCAGCGTTCGGGACAGGGCTAATGAGCAGTTCTTC.